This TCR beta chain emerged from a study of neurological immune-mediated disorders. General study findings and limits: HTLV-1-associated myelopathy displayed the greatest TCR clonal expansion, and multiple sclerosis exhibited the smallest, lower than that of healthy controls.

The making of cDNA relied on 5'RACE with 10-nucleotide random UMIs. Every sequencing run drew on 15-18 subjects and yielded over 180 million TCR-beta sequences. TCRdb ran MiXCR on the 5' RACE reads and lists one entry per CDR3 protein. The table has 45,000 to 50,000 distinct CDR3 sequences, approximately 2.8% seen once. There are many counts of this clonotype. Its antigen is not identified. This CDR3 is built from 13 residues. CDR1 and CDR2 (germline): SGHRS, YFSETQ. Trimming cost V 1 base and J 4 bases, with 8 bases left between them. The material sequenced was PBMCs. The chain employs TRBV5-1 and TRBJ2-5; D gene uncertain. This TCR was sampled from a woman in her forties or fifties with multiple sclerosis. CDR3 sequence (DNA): TGCGCCAGCAGCTTGATTCCCCGAGAGACCCAGTACTTC. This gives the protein CASSLIPRETQYF.